Following are 27 T cell receptor beta chains from one sample sequenced in a study of cytomegalovirus exposure and HLA in healthy donors. The PCR used 60 Vbeta and 13 Jbeta primers. Here immunoSEQ multiplex PCR was the method, and the copy in TCRdb shows in-frame clones only, minus some. The table records approximately 150,000 clones, about 64% of them present only once. What was sequenced was PBMCs. The receptors here all came from a man between 50 and 59 years old in good health and CMV-seronegative.

This clone was detected a few times. This chain links TRBV5-6 with TRBJ1-2; 10 positions match TRBD1. This CDR3 has 13 amino acids. The V gene's germline CDR1 is SGHDT and CDR2 YYEEEE. Trimming took 4 bases from V and 5 from J; bases not matched to a gene: 2. CDR3 sequence: CASSTGQGYGYTF. DNA for the CDR3: TGTGCCAGCAGCACGGGACAGGGGTATGGCTACACCTTC. Looking up the rest from reference TRBV5-6 and TRBJ1-2 gives the full variable domain: DAGVTQSPTHLIKTRGQQVTLRCSPKSGHDTVSWYQQALGQGPQFIFQYYEEEERQRGNFPDRFSGHQFPNYSSELNVNALLLGDSALYLCASSTGQGYGYTFGSGTRLTVV.

The chain couples TRBV5-1 to TRBJ2-3; TRBD1 might be the D (6 bases). Germline values: CDR1 SGHRS, CDR2 YFSETQ. V was shortened by 5 bases and J by 2 bases, with 15 bases between the two germline ends. CDR3 size: 15 residues. CDR3 in DNA: TGCGCCAGCAGATTAACAGGGCTACCCACAGATACGCAGTATTTT. It specifies CASRLTGLPTDTQYF.

This clone has only a few counts. This chain links TRBV18 with TRBJ2-6, with 11 positions matching TRBD1. This CDR3 has 16 residues. V gave up 6 bases and J gave up 4 bases; unmatched junction bases: 5. The germline gives CDR1 KGHSH, CDR2 LQKENI. Here the CDR3 DNA reads TGTGCCAGCTCCGGACAGGGGGCGCGAGGGGCCAACGTCCTGACTTTC. As protein: CASSGQGARGANVLTF. The whole variable domain, remainder taken from reference TRBV18 and TRBJ2-6, is NAGVMQNPRHLVRRRGQEARLRCSPMKGHSHVYWYRQLPEEGLKFMVYLQKENIIDESGMPKERFSAEFPKEGPSILRIQQVVRGDSAAYFCASSGQGARGANVLTFGAGSRLTVL.

This chain joins TRBV27 and TRBJ2-5, with D perhaps TRBD2 (6 bases). The CDR3 is made up of 15 amino acids. Germline loops: CDR1 MNHEY, CDR2 SMNVEV (reference sequence). In nucleotides, the CDR3 is TGTGACGGGTTAGCGGCAAATGGAGGCCAAGAGACCCAGTACTTC. Its protein is CDGLAANGGQETQYF.

The sample holds one count of this clone. V is TRBV9 and J is TRBJ2-3; D is perhaps TRBD2 (5 bases). The CDR3 has 15 residues. V dropped 3 bases and J dropped 0 bases, with 11 bases sitting between them. Germline V gene data show CDR1 as SGDLS and CDR2 as YYNGEE. The chain's CDR3 is CASSADGKSTDTQYF. Written as DNA, the CDR3 is TGTGCCAGCAGCGCAGACGGGAAAAGCACAGATACGCAGTATTTT.

This chain links TRBV19 with TRBJ2-3; D is uncertain. The CDR3 extends over 15 amino acids. Trimming removed 3 bases from V and 1 base from J, with 11 bases in between. Germline CDR1 is LNHDA and CDR2 is SQIVND (reference sequence). DNA for the CDR3: TGTGCCAGTAGTATTGTGGAGATGGGCACAGATACGCAGTATTTT. It codes for CASSIVEMGTDTQYF.

The V gene is TRBV4-1, the J gene TRBJ2-1, with TRBD1 identical over 7 bases. The V and J ends lost 4 bases and 2 bases, in that order; junction bases with no gene match: 8. The CDR3 loop spans 16 amino acids. The germline V gene encodes CDR1 MGHRA and CDR2 YSYEKL. The CDR3 DNA follows: TGCGCCAGCAGCCTCCCCGACAGGGCCGCCTACAATGAGCAGTTCTTC. Protein product: CASSLPDRAAYNEQFF.

Comment on this clone: At the DNA level, this CDR3 is encoded by other sequences in the same sample as well. The genes are TRBV7-6 and TRBJ1-1; 9 bases are a match to TRBD1. After removal of 2 bases from V and 5 bases from J, the junction contained 3 bases not matched to a gene. This CDR3 has 14 residues. Germline CDR1 SGHVS, CDR2 FNYEAQ. CDR3 sequence: CASSLQDRGTEAFF. The CDR3, as DNA: TGTGCCAGCAGCTTACAGGACAGGGGAACTGAAGCTTTCTTT.

This clone came up a few times. The chain employs TRBV19 and TRBJ1-2, with D possibly matching TRBD1 (6 bases). Per germline, CDR1 LNHDA and CDR2 SQIVND (reference sequence). The CDR3 runs 12 residues. Trimming removed 11 bases from V and 1 base from J, with 11 bases in between. CDR3 DNA sequence: TGTGCCGGACGGACAGTTAACTATGGCTACACCTTC. This translates into CAGRTVNYGYTF.

This chain links TRBV27 with TRBJ2-7; 8 bases are shared with TRBD1. Germline V gene data show CDR1 as MNHEY and CDR2 as SMNVEV (reference sequence). The V segment lost 7 bases and the J segment 2 bases; nucleotides outside the gene matches: 13. The CDR3 spans 16 residues. CDR3 protein: CASTGWGDRGAYEQYF. The DNA of the CDR3 is TGTGCCAGCACCGGATGGGGCGACAGGGGCGCCTACGAGCAGTACTTC.

This clone was detected only a few times. The chain employs TRBV7-9 and TRBJ2-3, with 10 bases matching TRBD2. Losses at the gene ends were 5 bases for V and 2 bases for J; bases not matched to a gene: 4. Germline lookup yields CDR1 SEHNR and CDR2 FQNEAQ (reference sequence). This CDR3 is 15 amino acids long. The CDR3 protein is CASSEGLADTDTQYF. For the CDR3, the DNA is TGTGCCAGCAGCGAAGGACTAGCGGACACAGATACGCAGTATTTT.

In this sample, this clone turned up a few times. V is TRBV5-4 and J is TRBJ2-4, with TRBD2 as a possible D gene (5 bases). This CDR3 has 14 residues. The V end lost 0 bases, the J end lost 6 bases, and 10 bases lay between the germline ends. The germline CDR1 and CDR2 sequences are SGHNT and YYREEE (reference sequence). CDR3 in DNA: TGTGCCAGCAGCTTGGACGGGGTCCTAAACATTCAGTACTTC. This codes for CASSLDGVLNIQYF.

The rearrangement uses TRBV7-2 and TRBJ1-1; no clear D gene. The V end lost 2 bases, the J end lost 7 bases, and 14 bases lay between the germline ends. This CDR3 comprises 14 residues. The germline V gene encodes CDR1 SGHTA and CDR2 FQGNSA. The CDR3 loop reads CASSLTEGVGEAFF. CDR3 sequence (DNA): TGTGCCAGCAGCTTAACGGAAGGAGTGGGTGAAGCTTTCTTT.

In its sample, this clone was seen a few times. The conserved phenylalanine or tryptophan normally closing the CDR3 is absent here, so this likely arose from a read error. The DNA is left out, because the CDR3 cannot be placed on it with certainty; the CDR3 is given as TCRdb lists it. This chain uses TRBV21-1 with TRBJ1-2. TRBV21-1 is listed as a pseudogene. With termini counted, the CDR3 has 9 amino acids. The CDR3 loop is CASISGRLS.

This clone was observed a few times. The V call is TRBV7-9, the J call TRBJ1-3, with 9 nucleotides matching TRBD1. Germline CDR1 reads SEHNR; CDR2 reads FQNEAQ (reference sequence). The CDR3 covers 15 residues. The ends lost 4 bases at V and 2 bases at J; junction bases unmatched: 3. In nucleotides, the CDR3 is TGTGCCAGCAGCTACCGGGACAGGGCTGGAAACACCATATATTTT. Encoded protein: CASSYRDRAGNTIYF.

This clone has just one count. The chain combines TRBV2 with TRBJ1-3; D is possibly TRBD1 (5 bases). CDR3 length equals 15 residues. The germline V and J ends were trimmed by 6 bases and 0 bases, with 12 bases remaining between them. Germline CDR1 is SNHLY and CDR2 is FYNNEI. Written as DNA, the CDR3 is TGTGCCAGCAGCCGGGACGGGAGCTCTGGAAACACCATATATTTT. Translation: CASSRDGSSGNTIYF.

This clone was observed a single time. The chain combines TRBV19 with TRBJ1-5, with D perhaps matching TRBD1 (6 bases). V lost 3 bases and J lost 3, with 12 bases in between. Germline CDR1 reads LNHDA; CDR2 reads SQIVND (reference sequence). The CDR3 length is 15 residues. The CDR3 region has the DNA TGTGCCAGTAGTATTGGGGCAGGGGACAATCAGCCCCAGCATTTT. This sequence encodes CASSIGAGDNQPQHF.

This clone was counted once. V usage is TRBV7-9 and J usage is TRBJ1-5; possible D gene TRBD1, 5 bases. Trimming stripped 5 bases from V and 2 bases from J, with 10 bases between. The CDR3 loop spans 14 amino acids. CDR1 is SEHNR and CDR2 is FQNEAQ in the germline V gene (reference sequence). The CDR3 nucleotides are TGTGCCAGCAGCCCCGGGGGGGGCAATCAGCCCCAGCATTTT. Encoded protein: CASSPGGGNQPQHF.

The rearrangement joins TRBV4-1 to TRBJ2-1, with a possible D match to TRBD2 (7 bases). Trimming shortened V by 1 base and J by 9 bases, and 13 bases separated the two germline ends. The V gene's germline CDR1 is MGHRA and CDR2 YSYEKL. The CDR3 totals 14 residues. CDR3 amino acids: CASSQGLRGGEQFF. DNA of the CDR3: TGCGCCAGCAGCCAAGGTTTGAGGGGGGGTGAGCAGTTCTTC.

This clone was found once. The V gene is TRBV2, the J gene TRBJ2-2; 10 bases align to TRBD2. Germline V CDR1 and CDR2: SNHLY, FYNNEI. J was trimmed by 2 bases and V by 7 bases; bases with no gene match: 7. The CDR3 is 16 amino acids. CDR3 loop: CASNGLAGANTGELFF. CDR3 in DNA: TGTGCCAGCAATGGGCTAGCGGGGGCTAACACCGGGGAGCTGTTTTTT.

The J gene is TRBJ1-5, the V gene TRBV27; D remains ambiguous. The CDR3 sequence is 13 residues long. The germline V gene has CDR1 MNHEY and CDR2 SMNVEV (reference sequence). The V end was cut by 3 bases, the J end by 3 bases, with 6 bases between. In DNA form, the CDR3 reads TGTGCCAGCAGTTTGCAGGCCAATCAGCCCCAGCATTTT. Translation: CASSLQANQPQHF.

V is TRBV5-1 and J is TRBJ2-2, with 9 bases that match TRBD1. V gave up 4 bases and J gave up 4 bases; unmatched junction bases: 5. This CDR3 has 15 residues. Germline CDR1 is SGHRS and CDR2 is YFSETQ. The CDR3 loop is CASSRMTGGTGELFF. CDR3 nucleotide sequence: TGCGCCAGCAGCAGGATGACAGGGGGCACCGGGGAGCTGTTTTTT.

This chain uses TRBV28 with TRBJ1-2, with D hard to call. This CDR3 has 13 amino acids. Trimming cost V 3 bases and J 8 bases, with 13 bases left between them. Germline CDR1 MDHEN, CDR2 SYDVKM. CDR3 amino acids: CASSLILEEGYTF. CDR3 nucleotide sequence: TGTGCCAGCAGTTTGATATTGGAGGAGGGCTACACCTTC.

This clone was seen a single time. The chain combines TRBV10-2 with TRBJ1-4; D remains unclear. The germline V gene encodes CDR1 WSHSY and CDR2 SAAADI. The V end lost 3 bases, the J end lost 7 bases, and 21 bases lay between the germline ends. The CDR3 is made up of 17 amino acids. CDR3: CASSDEGGRGVIEKLFF. CDR3 DNA: TGCGCCAGCAGTGATGAGGGCGGGCGTGGGGTGATTGAAAAACTGTTTTTT.

The rearrangement uses TRBV5-1 and TRBJ1-1, with D perhaps matching TRBD1 (5 bases). Per germline, CDR1 SGHRS and CDR2 YFSETQ. The CDR3 contains 15 residues. Trimming left V 2 bases short and J 1 base short, with 12 bases between. This chain's CDR3 is CASSFNLDKNTEAFF. In nucleotides, the CDR3 is TGCGCCAGCAGCTTTAACCTGGACAAGAACACTGAAGCTTTCTTT.

This clone has only a few counts. The chain links TRBV7-8 to TRBJ1-1; D not resolved. Trimming stripped 5 bases from V and 4 bases from J, with 17 bases between. The CDR3 consists of 15 residues. Germline-derived CDR1 and CDR2 are SGHVS and FQNEAQ. CDR3 region: CASSPRVVRGTEAFF. CDR3 sequence (DNA): TGTGCCAGCAGCCCGCGAGTGGTCCGTGGCACTGAAGCTTTCTTT.

The V gene is TRBV10-3, the J gene TRBJ1-1; TRBD1 is a possible D gene (6 bases). V lost 4 bases to trimming and J lost 12 bases, with 15 bases between them. The CDR3 is made up of 12 amino acids. CDR1 is ENHRY and CDR2 is SYGVKD in the germline V gene. The CDR3 nucleotides are TGTGCCATCAGTGGATCTGGCAGGGGAACTTTCTTT. Translation: CAISGSGRGTFF.